This T cell receptor (beta chain) derives from a study of CD8 T cells in Susac syndrome. Study findings and constraints: The study's TCR sequencing and HLA analysis covered a relatively small number of individuals, and the study acknowledged this.

Worth noting for this clonotype: What it binds is unknown.

Random-hexamer reverse transcription was applied to about 0.45 to 1 ug RNA. Amplification of TCR beta CDR3 by immunoSEQ multiplex PCR spanned 54 Vbeta and 13 Jbeta. Each CDR3 protein gets one entry after TCRdb re-called the immunoSEQ multiplex PCR reads with MiXCR. Of approximately 220,000 distinct CDR3 sequences in the sample, 85% to 95% were seen once. This sequence originates from a human donor with multiple sclerosis. The sample was CD4+ T cells from PBMCs.

CDR3 loop: CASRQGEGETQYF. CDR3 nucleotide sequence: TGTGCCAGTCGGCAGGGAGAAGGAGAGACCCAGTACTTC. The chain joins TRBV10-3 to TRBJ2-5; D might be TRBD1 or TRBD2, each matching 5 bases. The V and J ends lost 10 bases and 4 bases respectively, with 16 bases between them. Germline CDR1 and CDR2: ENHRY and SYGVKD. CDR3 length equals 13 residues.